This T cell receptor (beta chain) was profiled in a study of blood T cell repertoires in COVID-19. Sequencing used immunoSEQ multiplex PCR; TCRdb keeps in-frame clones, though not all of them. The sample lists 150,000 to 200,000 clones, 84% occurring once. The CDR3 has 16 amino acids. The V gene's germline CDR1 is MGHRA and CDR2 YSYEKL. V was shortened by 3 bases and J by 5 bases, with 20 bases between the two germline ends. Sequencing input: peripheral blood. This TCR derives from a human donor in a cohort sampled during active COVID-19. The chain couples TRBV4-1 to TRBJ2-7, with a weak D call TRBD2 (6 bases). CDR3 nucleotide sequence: TGCGCCAGCAGCCACCCCTTAACGCGGGATCCCAACGAGCAGTACTTC. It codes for CASSHPLTRDPNEQYF.